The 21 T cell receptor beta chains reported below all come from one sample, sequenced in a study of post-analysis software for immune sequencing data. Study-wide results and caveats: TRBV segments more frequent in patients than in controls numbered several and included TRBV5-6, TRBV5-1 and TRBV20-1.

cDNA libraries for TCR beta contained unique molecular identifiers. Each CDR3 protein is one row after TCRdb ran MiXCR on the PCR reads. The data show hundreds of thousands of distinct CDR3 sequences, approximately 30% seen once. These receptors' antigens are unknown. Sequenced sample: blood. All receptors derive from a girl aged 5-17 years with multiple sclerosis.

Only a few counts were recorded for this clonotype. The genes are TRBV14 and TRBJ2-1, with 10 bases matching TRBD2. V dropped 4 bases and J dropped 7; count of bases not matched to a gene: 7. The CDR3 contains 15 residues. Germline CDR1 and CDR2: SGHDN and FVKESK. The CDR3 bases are TGTGCCAGCAGCCCGGACCTACTAGCGGGGAATGAGCAGTTCTTC. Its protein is CASSPDLLAGNEQFF.

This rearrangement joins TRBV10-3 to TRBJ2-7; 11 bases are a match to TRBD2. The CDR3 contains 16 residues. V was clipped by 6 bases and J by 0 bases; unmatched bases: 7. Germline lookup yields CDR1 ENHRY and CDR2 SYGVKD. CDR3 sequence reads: CAISGGGLAASYEQYF. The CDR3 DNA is TGTGCCATCAGCGGGGGGGGACTAGCGGCCTCCTACGAGCAGTACTTC.

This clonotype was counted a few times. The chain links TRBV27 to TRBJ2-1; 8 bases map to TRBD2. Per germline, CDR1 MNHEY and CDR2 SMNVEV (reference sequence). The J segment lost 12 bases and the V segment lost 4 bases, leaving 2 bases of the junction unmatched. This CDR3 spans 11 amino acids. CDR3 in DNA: TGTGCCAGCAGTTCGGGACTAGTGCAGTTCTTC. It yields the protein CASSSGLVQFF.

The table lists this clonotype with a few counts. The CDR3 loop is CASSYRDGIQYF. DNA for the CDR3: TGTGCCAGCAGTTACAGAGACGGCATTCAGTACTTC. This chain uses TRBV6-2 or TRBV6-3 with TRBJ2-4; D remains ambiguous. V shed 2 bases and J shed 9 bases, with 8 bases lying between them. Germline values: CDR1 MNHEY, CDR2 SVGEGT. The CDR3 is 12 amino acids.

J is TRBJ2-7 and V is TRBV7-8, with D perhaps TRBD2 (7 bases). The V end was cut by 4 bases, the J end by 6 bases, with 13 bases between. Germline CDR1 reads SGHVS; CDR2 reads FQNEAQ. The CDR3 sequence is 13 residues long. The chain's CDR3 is CASSSGGLGEQYF. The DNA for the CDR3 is TGTGCCAGCAGCTCCGGGGGGCTTGGCGAGCAGTACTTC.

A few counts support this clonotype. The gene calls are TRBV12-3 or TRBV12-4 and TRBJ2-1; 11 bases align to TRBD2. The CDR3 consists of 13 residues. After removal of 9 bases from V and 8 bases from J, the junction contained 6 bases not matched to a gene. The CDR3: CASLSSGRHEQFF. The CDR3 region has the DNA TGTGCCAGTCTATCTAGCGGGAGGCATGAGCAGTTCTTC.

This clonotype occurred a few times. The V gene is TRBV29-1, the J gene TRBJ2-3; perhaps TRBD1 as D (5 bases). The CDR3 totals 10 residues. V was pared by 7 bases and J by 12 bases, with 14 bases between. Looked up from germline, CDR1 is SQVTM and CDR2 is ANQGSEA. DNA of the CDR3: TGCAGCGGCCTACAAGGGGTACAGTATTTT. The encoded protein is CSGLQGVQYF.

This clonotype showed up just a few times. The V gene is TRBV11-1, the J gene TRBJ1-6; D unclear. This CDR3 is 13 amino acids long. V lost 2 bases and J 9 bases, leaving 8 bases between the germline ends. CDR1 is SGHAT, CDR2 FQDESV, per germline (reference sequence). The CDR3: CASSLIKASPLHF. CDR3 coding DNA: TGTGCCAGCAGCTTAATTAAGGCTTCACCCCTCCACTTT.

The CDR3 region has the DNA TGCGCCAGCAGCCAAGGCCCTGAGGTCCGCTATGGCTACACCTTC. Residues: CASSQGPEVRYGYTF. The chain joins TRBV4-1 to TRBJ1-2; D is uncertain. This CDR3 is 15 amino acids long. Trimming took off 1 base at V and 4 bases at J, with 13 bases between the two ends. Looked up from germline, CDR1 is MGHRA and CDR2 is YSYEKL.

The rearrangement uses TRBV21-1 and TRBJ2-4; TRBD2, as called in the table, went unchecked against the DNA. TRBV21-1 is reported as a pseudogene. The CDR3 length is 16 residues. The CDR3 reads CASSKGSTSGRIEQYF. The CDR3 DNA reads TGTGCCAGCAGCAAAGGATCTACTAGCGGGAGAATAGAGCAGTACTTC.

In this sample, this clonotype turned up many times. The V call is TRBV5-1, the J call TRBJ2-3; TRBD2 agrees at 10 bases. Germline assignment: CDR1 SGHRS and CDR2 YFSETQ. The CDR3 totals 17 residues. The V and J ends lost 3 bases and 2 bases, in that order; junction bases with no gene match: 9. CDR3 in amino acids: CASSSVGTSVNTDTQYF. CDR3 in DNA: TGCGCCAGCAGCTCCGTGGGGACTAGCGTGAACACAGATACGCAGTATTTT.

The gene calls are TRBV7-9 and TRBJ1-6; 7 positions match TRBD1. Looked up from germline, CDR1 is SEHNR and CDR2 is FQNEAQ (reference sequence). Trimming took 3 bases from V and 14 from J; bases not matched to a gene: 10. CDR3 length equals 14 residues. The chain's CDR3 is CASSFGQEVLSLHF. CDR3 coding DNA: TGTGCCAGCAGCTTCGGACAGGAGGTGTTGTCCCTCCACTTT.

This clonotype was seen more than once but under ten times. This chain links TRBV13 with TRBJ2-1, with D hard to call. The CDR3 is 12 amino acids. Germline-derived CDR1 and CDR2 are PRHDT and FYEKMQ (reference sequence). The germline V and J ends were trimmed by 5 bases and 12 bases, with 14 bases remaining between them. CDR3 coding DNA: TGTGCCAGCAGCCCTCCTATAGGCCTGCAGTTCTTC. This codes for CASSPPIGLQFF.

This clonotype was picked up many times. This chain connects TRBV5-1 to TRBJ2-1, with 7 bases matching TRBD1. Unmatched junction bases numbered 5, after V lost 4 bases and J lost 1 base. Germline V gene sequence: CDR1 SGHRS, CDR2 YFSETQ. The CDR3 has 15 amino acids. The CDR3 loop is CASSPGTESYNEQFF. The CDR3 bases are TGCGCCAGCAGCCCCGGGACAGAGTCCTACAATGAGCAGTTCTTC.

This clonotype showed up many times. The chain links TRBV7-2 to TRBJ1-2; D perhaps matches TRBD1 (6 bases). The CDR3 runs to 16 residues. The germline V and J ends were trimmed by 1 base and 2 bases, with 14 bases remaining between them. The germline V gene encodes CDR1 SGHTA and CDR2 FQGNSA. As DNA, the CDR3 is TGTGCCAGCAGCTTAGGCGGTTGGGGGCTGAACTATGGCTACACCTTC. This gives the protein CASSLGGWGLNYGYTF.

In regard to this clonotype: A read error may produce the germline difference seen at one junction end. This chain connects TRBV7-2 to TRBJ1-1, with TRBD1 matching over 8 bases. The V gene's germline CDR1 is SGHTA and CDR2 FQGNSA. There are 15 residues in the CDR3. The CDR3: CASSPQGASSTVAFF. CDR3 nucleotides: TGTGCCAGCAGCCCCCAGGGGGCGAGTAGCACTGTAGCTTTCTTT.

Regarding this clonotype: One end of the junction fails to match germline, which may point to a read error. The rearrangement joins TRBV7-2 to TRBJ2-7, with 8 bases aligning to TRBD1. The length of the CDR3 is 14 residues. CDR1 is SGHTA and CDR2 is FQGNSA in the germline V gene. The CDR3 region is CVSNSRDRLHEQYF. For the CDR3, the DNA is TGTGTCAGCAACTCCAGGGACAGGCTTCACGAGCAGTACTTC.

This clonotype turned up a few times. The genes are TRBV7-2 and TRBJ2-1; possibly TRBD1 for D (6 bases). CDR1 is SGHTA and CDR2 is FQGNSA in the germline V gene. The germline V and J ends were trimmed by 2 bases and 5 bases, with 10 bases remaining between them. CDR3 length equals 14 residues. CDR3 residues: CASSLKSGDNEQFF. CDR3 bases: TGTGCCAGCAGCTTAAAGTCAGGGGACAATGAGCAGTTCTTC.

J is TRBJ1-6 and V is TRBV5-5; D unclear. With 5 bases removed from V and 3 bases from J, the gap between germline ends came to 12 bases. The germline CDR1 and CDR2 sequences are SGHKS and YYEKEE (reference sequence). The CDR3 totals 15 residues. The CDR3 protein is CASSLDDYYNSPLHF. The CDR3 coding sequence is TGTGCCAGCAGTTTAGACGATTACTATAATTCACCCCTCCACTTT.

CDR3 sequence reads: CASSSRTGPDEQYF. The CDR3 DNA follows: TGCGCCAGCAGCTCACGGACAGGGCCCGACGAGCAGTACTTC. This chain connects TRBV5-1 to TRBJ2-7; 8 bases line up with TRBD1. Losses at the gene ends were 3 bases for V and 5 bases for J; bases not matched to a gene: 7. The CDR3 covers 14 residues. Germline assignment: CDR1 SGHRS and CDR2 YFSETQ.

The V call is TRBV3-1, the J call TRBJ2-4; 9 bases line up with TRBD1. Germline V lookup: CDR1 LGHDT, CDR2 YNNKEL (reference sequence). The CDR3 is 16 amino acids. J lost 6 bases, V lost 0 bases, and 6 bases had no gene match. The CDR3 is CASSQDRGTGRNIQYF. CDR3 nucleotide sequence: TGTGCCAGCAGCCAAGATCGCGGGACAGGGAGAAACATTCAGTACTTC.